One and the same sample provided the 18 T cell receptor beta chains below, sequenced in a study of T cells in Graves' hyperthyroidism and ophthalmopathy. Amplification targeted TCR beta CDR3 regions from RNA transcripts. TCR CDR3 regions were first amplified by RT-PCR with HTBI primers. TCRdb re-called the multiplex PCR reads with MiXCR, one entry per CDR3 protein. There are 540,000 or so distinct CDR3 sequences in the sample; 15% to 17% occur only once, and under 7.5% lies in the top ten. Material for sequencing was blood. The receptors originated from a woman under 40 with Graves' hyperthyroidism.

The chain is built from TRBV30 and TRBJ2-5, with a possible D match to TRBD2 (6 bases). This CDR3 is built from 13 residues. Germline CDR1 is GTSNPN and CDR2 is SVGIG (reference sequence). Trimming stripped 3 bases from V and 2 bases from J, with 10 bases between. CDR3 DNA sequence: TGTGCCTGGAGCGGGAGACCACAAGAGACCCAGTACTTC. Amino acid sequence: CAWSGRPQETQYF.

At least ten counts were recorded for this clonotype. The chain links TRBV12-3 or TRBV12-4 to TRBJ1-4; D is ambiguous. This CDR3 contains 13 residues. V lost 1 base to trimming and J lost 7 bases, with 7 bases between them. CDR3 nucleotide sequence: TGTGCCAGCAGTTTAGGCGGGGTTGAAAAACTGTTTTTT. Its translation: CASSLGGVEKLFF.

This clonotype was recorded many times. This rearrangement joins TRBV11-2 to TRBJ2-6, with 9 bases lining up with TRBD2. Germline loops: CDR1 SGHAT, CDR2 FQNNGV. The CDR3 loop spans 16 amino acids. V shed 1 base and J 6 bases; nucleotides not matched to a gene: 4. CDR3 protein: CASSLVAGGKANVLTF. CDR3 nucleotides: TGTGCCAGCAGCTTAGTTGCGGGAGGGAAGGCCAACGTCCTGACTTTC. The full variable domain, completed using reference TRBV11-2 and TRBJ2-6, is EAGVAQSPRYKIIEKRQSVAFWCNPISGHATLYWYQQILGQGPKLLIQFQNNGVVDDSQLPKDRFSAERLKGVDSTLKIQPAKLEDSAVYLCASSLVAGGKANVLTFGAGSRLTVL.

This clonotype has more than one count but fewer than ten. V gene TRBV7-8 combines with J gene TRBJ1-5; the D is unclear. CDR3 size: 14 residues. The V end lost 5 bases, the J end lost 6 bases, and 14 bases lay between the germline ends. Per germline, CDR1 SGHVS and CDR2 FQNEAQ. In DNA, the CDR3 is TGTGCCAGCAGCCCCGGGTGGGGAAGTCAGCCCCAGCATTTT. Encoded protein: CASSPGWGSQPQHF.

In its sample, this clonotype was seen many times. This rearrangement joins TRBV6-1 to TRBJ2-7, with 10 bases aligning to TRBD1. Germline CDR1 and CDR2: MNHNS and SASEGT. The V gene end was trimmed by 5 bases and the J gene end by 3 bases; junction bases not matched to a gene: 7. The CDR3 covers 15 residues. The CDR3 loop reads CASSSIGTGVYEQYF. The CDR3 region has the DNA TGTGCCAGCAGTTCGATCGGGACAGGGGTCTACGAGCAGTACTTC.

This clonotype has just a few counts. The chain recombines TRBV7-3 with TRBJ1-6; no firm D call. The CDR3 runs 13 residues. Germline-derived CDR1 and CDR2 are SGHTA and FQGTGA. Trimming stripped 0 bases from V and 10 bases from J, with 7 bases between. This CDR3 reads CASSLTSLSPLHF. CDR3 nucleotide sequence: TGTGCCAGCAGCTTAACCTCCCTCTCACCCCTCCACTTT.

The rearrangement uses TRBV15 and TRBJ2-7; D is ambiguous. The CDR3 covers 14 residues. V lost 1 base and J 2 bases, leaving 9 bases between the germline ends. CDR1 LNHNV and CDR2 YYDKDF come from the germline V gene (reference sequence). This CDR3 reads CATSRGGSAYEQYF. CDR3 sequence (DNA): TGTGCCACCAGCAGAGGCGGAAGCGCCTACGAGCAGTACTTC.

This clonotype was detected ten times or more. CDR3 sequence reads: CASGQTPSSYEQYF. Here the CDR3 DNA reads TGCGCCAGCGGCCAGACACCGAGCTCCTACGAGCAGTACTTC. The rearrangement uses TRBV5-1 and TRBJ2-7; D is undetermined. V lost 7 bases to trimming and J lost 0 bases, with 14 bases between them. This CDR3 has 14 amino acids. Germline assignment: CDR1 SGHRS and CDR2 YFSETQ.

The chain carries TRBV19 and TRBJ1-5, with no clear D. The germline V gene encodes CDR1 LNHDA and CDR2 SQIVND (reference sequence). The CDR3 length is 13 residues. Trimming stripped 7 bases from V and 5 bases from J, with 12 bases between. This chain's CDR3 is CASTPQVDQPQHF. The CDR3 region has the DNA TGTGCCAGTACCCCGCAGGTCGATCAGCCCCAGCATTTT.

This clonotype was counted only a few times. Being one base from a much bigger clone, this may be a read error. The chain employs TRBV30 and TRBJ1-5; D gene ambiguous. Germline CDR1 is GTSNPN and CDR2 is SVGIG (reference sequence). This CDR3 region has 15 residues. CDR3 sequence (DNA): TGTGCCTGGAGCGCCGGAGGAACGAGCAGTCAGCCCCAGCATTTT. Protein product: CAWSAGGTSSQPQHF.

The V gene is TRBV12-3 or TRBV12-4, the J gene TRBJ2-7; 9 bases match TRBD2. This CDR3 has 13 amino acids. V gave up 8 bases and J gave up 3 bases; unmatched junction bases: 5. CDR3 region: CASGGLAIYEQYF. The DNA for the CDR3 is TGTGCCAGCGGGGGACTAGCCATCTACGAGCAGTACTTC.

This clonotype has just a few counts. A much larger clone differs from this one at a single base, so this may be a read error. Since the CDR3 does not end with the conserved phenylalanine or tryptophan, this likely comes from a read error. The chain joins TRBV27 to TRBJ2-3; 12 nucleotides agree with TRBD2. The V gene's germline CDR1 is MNHEY and CDR2 SMNVEV (reference sequence). The ends lost 7 bases at V and 0 bases at J; junction bases unmatched: 5. The CDR3 is 16 residues long. CDR3 in amino acids: CASKYGTSGSTDTQYS. The CDR3 nucleotides read TGTGCCAGCAAGTACGGGACTAGCGGGAGCACAGATACGCAGTATTCT.

In this sample, this clonotype turned up many times. Mismatch with germline at one junction end may stem from a read error. The rearrangement joins TRBV7-7 to TRBJ2-3, with D unclear. Per germline, CDR1 SSHAT and CDR2 FNYEAQ (reference sequence). The CDR3 totals 14 residues. Written as DNA, the CDR3 is TGTGCTAGCAGCTTATCGTCAGGAGCAGATACGCAGTATTTT. It specifies CASSLSSGADTQYF.

This clonotype was observed many times. The V call is TRBV20-1, the J call TRBJ2-1; no reliable D call. Germline V gene sequence: CDR1 DFQATT, CDR2 SNEGSKA (reference sequence). The CDR3 contains 13 residues. The V end was cut by 3 bases, the J end by 0 bases, with 6 bases between. The chain's CDR3 is CSASFSSYNEQFF. The CDR3 DNA follows: TGCAGTGCTAGTTTCAGCTCCTACAATGAGCAGTTCTTC.

The genes are TRBV7-2 and TRBJ2-2; 10 nucleotides line up with TRBD2. Germline V CDR1 and CDR2: SGHTA, FQGNSA. The CDR3 has 15 residues. Trimming took 8 bases from V and 3 from J; bases not matched to a gene: 6. This CDR3 is CASGETSGYTGELFF. Here the CDR3 DNA reads TGTGCCAGCGGGGAGACTAGCGGGTACACCGGGGAGCTGTTTTTT. The full variable domain, rest sourced from reference TRBV7-2 and TRBJ2-2, is GAGVSQSPSNKVTEKGKDVELRCDPISGHTALYWYRQSLGQGLEFLIYFQGNSAPDKSGLPSDRFSAERTGGSVSTLTIQRTQQEDSAVYLCASGETSGYTGELFFGEGSRLTVL.

This clonotype was counted many times. The V call is TRBV20-1, the J call TRBJ1-1, with D possibly being TRBD1 (5 bases). V lost 5 bases, J lost 5 bases, and 15 bases lay in between. Germline CDR1 is DFQATT and CDR2 is SNEGSKA (reference sequence). There are 13 residues in the CDR3. In DNA form, the CDR3 reads TGCAGTGCTGCCCGGGACGGTGGGACTGAAGCTTTCTTT. Its protein is CSAARDGGTEAFF.

This clonotype occurred many times. This rearrangement joins TRBV6-1 to TRBJ2-1, with 8 positions matching TRBD2. This CDR3 comprises 16 residues. The germline V gene has CDR1 MNHNS and CDR2 SASEGT. The trim removed 3 bases at V and 4 bases at J, leaving 8 bases unmatched. CDR3 in amino acids: CASSERSGVEYNEQFF. CDR3 DNA: TGTGCCAGCAGTGAGCGTAGCGGGGTAGAATACAATGAGCAGTTCTTC.

The rearrangement joins TRBV20-1 to TRBJ2-2; 9 bases are shared with TRBD1. This CDR3 has 16 amino acids. CDR1 DFQATT and CDR2 SNEGSKA come from the germline V gene (reference sequence). V shed 6 bases and J 3 bases; nucleotides not matched to a gene: 11. CDR3 nucleotide sequence: TGCAGTGCCGAAAAAACTGGGACAGGGTACACCGGGGAGCTGTTTTTT. Residues: CSAEKTGTGYTGELFF.